The T cell receptor beta chain under discussion was sequenced for a study of blood T cell repertoires in COVID-19. Overall study: Acute-phase and convalescent COVID-19 samples originated in the United States, Italy and Spain. Sample material is recorded as cDNA or gDNA derived from T cells, B-cell-depleted T cells, or PBMCs.

Original processing methods: It was from reference gene primer amplification that nucleated cell counts were estimated. Only in-frame clones appear in the TCRdb table, and some are missing; sequencing was by immunoSEQ multiplex PCR. The V and J calls and clone size are taken from that table; D and trimming were inferred from the DNA. The sample has roughly 70,000 clones, more than 85% seen once. Input material: peripheral blood. The clonotype was recovered from a human donor with active COVID-19. The donor label of this sample is uncertain.

The CDR3 region is CASSLTSTDTQYF. CDR3 in DNA: TGCGCCAGCAGCTTGACTAGCACAGATACGCAGTATTTT. The chain recombines TRBV5-1 with TRBJ2-3; D remains ambiguous. Germline lookup yields CDR1 SGHRS and CDR2 YFSETQ. The CDR3 is made up of 13 amino acids. The V gene lost 1 base and the J gene lost 0 bases, with 3 bases spanning the gap. Combining the CDR3 with reference TRBV5-1 and TRBJ2-3 gives the whole variable domain KAGVTQTPRYLIKTRGQQVTLSCSPISGHRSVSWYQQTPGQGLQFLFEYFSETQRNKGNFPGRFSGRQFSNSRSEMNVSTLELGDSALYLCASSLTSTDTQYFGPGTRLTVL.